The clone carrying this T cell receptor (beta chain) was recorded many times. Germline V lookup: CDR1 SGHRS, CDR2 YFSETQ. The CDR3 runs to 14 residues. Trimming pared 4 bases from V and 2 bases from J, leaving 12 bases between. The record originates from a study of neurological immune-mediated disorders. The sorted-subset TCR libraries were prepared using 750,000 to 1,000,000 CD4+ or CD8+ T cells as the starting material. TCRdb reprocessed the 5' RACE reads with MiXCR, giving one entry per CDR3 protein. The data show tens of thousands of distinct CDR3 sequences, 4% seen once. Sequencing input: CD4+ T cells from blood. The receptor's source is a woman between 40 and 50 years old with multiple sclerosis. The V call is TRBV5-1, the J call TRBJ1-2, with D unresolved. CDR3 in DNA: TGCGCCAGCAGCGAGGGTCCTTCCAACTATGGCTACACCTTC. Translating gives CASSEGPSNYGYTF.